A selection of T cell receptor beta chains follows, all from one sample in a study of tumor-infiltrating lymphocytes in primary liver carcinoma. TCRdb reprocessed the multiplex PCR reads with MiXCR, giving one entry per CDR3 protein. The table has approximately 110,000 distinct CDR3 sequences, 64% seen once. Sequenced: liver tumor tissue from sampling region 3. Receptors were obtained from an older woman with primary liver carcinoma and hepatitis B virus infection. Both conserved end residues are part of each CDR3. The order of the fields is CDR3 protein, CDR3 DNA, clone size, J gene, D gene, V gene. D genes are given only for firm matches. Size values are once, few and many counts, or a class for expanded clones, and some rows have none.

CDR3 protein: CASSLIQFTGELFF
CDR3 DNA: TGTGCCAGCAGCCTAATTCAGTTCACCGGGGAGCTGTTTTTT
clone size: -
J gene: TRBJ2-2
D gene: -
V gene: TRBV28

CDR3 protein: CASSHVVGGRCNEQFF
CDR3 DNA: TGCGCCAGCAGCCACGTGGTGGGAGGGCGCTGCAATGAGCAGTTCTTC
clone size: -
J gene: TRBJ2-1
D gene: TRBD2
V gene: TRBV4-1

CDR3 protein: CSSTRLAGGNIQYF
CDR3 DNA: TGTTCCAGCACCCGGCTAGCGGGAGGGAACATTCAGTACTTC
clone size: few
J gene: TRBJ2-4
D gene: TRBD2
V gene: TRBV11-2

CDR3 protein: CASSLHLNTGELFF
CDR3 DNA: TGTGCCAGCAGCTTACACCTGAACACCGGGGAACTGTTTTTT
clone size: -
J gene: TRBJ2-2
D gene: -
V gene: TRBV11-2

CDR3 protein: CASSFHTISWGPYEQYF
CDR3 DNA: TGTGCCAGCAGCTTCCACACTATCTCGTGGGGACCCTACGAGCAGTACTTC
clone size: -
J gene: TRBJ2-7
D gene: -
V gene: TRBV7-3

CDR3 protein: CAISETSSGRKTGELFF
CDR3 DNA: TGTGCCATCAGTGAAACCTCTAGCGGGAGAAAGACCGGGGAGCTGTTTTTT
clone size: many
J gene: TRBJ2-2
D gene: TRBD2
V gene: TRBV10-3

CDR3 protein: CASSYSYGGSPLHF
CDR3 DNA: TGTGCCAGCAGTTACTCGTATGGGGGATCACCCCTCCACTTT
clone size: many
J gene: TRBJ1-6
D gene: -
V gene: TRBV6-6

CDR3 protein: CASSKEGTGSYEQYF
CDR3 DNA: TGTGCCAGCAGCAAAGAAGGGACAGGGTCCTACGAGCAGTACTTC
clone size: -
J gene: TRBJ2-7
D gene: -
V gene: TRBV21-1

CDR3 protein: CASSLLGATQPQHF
CDR3 DNA: TGTGCCAGCAGTTTGTTAGGAGCCACTCAGCCCCAGCATTTT
clone size: -
J gene: TRBJ1-5
D gene: -
V gene: TRBV12-3/TRBV12-4

CDR3 protein: CASSTPFANYGYTF
CDR3 DNA: TGTGCCAGCAGTACGCCCTTCGCCAACTATGGCTACACCTTC
clone size: -
J gene: TRBJ1-2
D gene: -
V gene: TRBV12-3/TRBV12-4

CDR3 protein: CASSLGLARGDTQYF
CDR3 DNA: TGCGCCAGCAGTCTCGGACTAGCGAGAGGAGATACGCAGTATTTT
clone size: once
J gene: TRBJ2-3
D gene: TRBD2
V gene: TRBV4-1

CDR3 protein: CASSLDVKPGTDTQHF
CDR3 DNA: TGTGCCAGCAGCTTAGATGTAAAGCCAGGCACTGATACGCAGCATTTT
clone size: -
J gene: TRBJ1-5
D gene: -
V gene: TRBV11-3

CDR3 protein: CASTSGLGDLTDTQYF
CDR3 DNA: TGTGCCAGCACCTCAGGTCTAGGGGACCTGACAGATACGCAGTATTTT
clone size: -
J gene: TRBJ2-3
D gene: -
V gene: TRBV11-3

CDR3 protein: CASSSGIWGPNEQFF
CDR3 DNA: TGTGCCAGCAGTTCAGGGATTTGGGGCCCCAATGAGCAGTTCTTC
clone size: many
J gene: TRBJ2-1
D gene: -
V gene: TRBV12-3/TRBV12-4

CDR3 protein: CANKNIETQYF
CDR3 DNA: TGTGCCAACAAGAATATAGAGACCCAGTACTTC
clone size: -
J gene: TRBJ2-5
D gene: -
V gene: TRBV11-2

CDR3 protein: CASSPQTGDSNQPQHF
CDR3 DNA: TGTGCCAGCAGCCCTCAGACAGGGGATAGCAATCAGCCCCAGCATTTT
clone size: -
J gene: TRBJ1-5
D gene: TRBD1
V gene: TRBV4-1